The 2 T cell receptor beta chains listed next were all sequenced from one sample in a study of low-dose radiotherapy and immunotherapy resistance in tumors. cDNA synthesis used a TRAV/TRBV-specific primer set for both chains. PCR amplification of the TCRs was performed with Phusion for 15 to 25 PCR cycles, and it relied on a constant-region primer together with a V-primer adapter. TCRdb ran MiXCR on the reads and lists one entry per CDR3 protein. The sample contains more than 50,000 distinct CDR3 sequences, around a quarter of which appear only once. Time point defined: before trial treatment. The sample here was PBMCs, taken before treatment. The receptors derive from a male donor with rectosigmoid adenocarcinoma.

Ten or more counts support this clonotype. The gene calls are TRBV2 and TRBJ1-6; unclear D gene. This CDR3 has 14 residues. CDR1 is SNHLY, CDR2 FYNNEI, per germline. V was pared by 10 bases and J by 2 bases, with 12 bases between. In DNA, the CDR3 is TGTGCCACCCGGACGGTGCCCTATAATTCACCCCTCCACTTT. Translating it yields CATRTVPYNSPLHF.

This clonotype was counted only a few times. This sequence joins TRBV27 and TRBJ2-7; D call uncertain. The CDR3 is made up of 11 amino acids. The germline gives CDR1 MNHEY, CDR2 SMNVEV (reference sequence). The germline V and J ends were trimmed by 6 bases and 5 bases, with 8 bases remaining between them. The CDR3 region has the DNA TGTGCCAGCAGCCGGTCCCACGAGCAGTACTTC. Its protein product is CASSRSHEQYF.